This TCR beta chain was sequenced in a study of radiation and T cells in renal cell carcinoma. TCRdb keeps only in-frame clones here, not all; method: immunoSEQ multiplex PCR. This table has almost 50,000 clones, 75% to 90% appearing once. Time point in this sample: blood 2 weeks post-SBRT. Treatment meaning: 15 Gy SBRT to primary tumor, nephrectomy 4 weeks later. CDR3 length: 15 amino acids. The V and J ends lost 5 bases and 2 bases respectively, with 15 bases between them. The germline gives CDR1 SGHAT, CDR2 FQNNGV. The chain couples TRBV11-2 to TRBJ1-2; perhaps TRBD1 as D (6 bases). Source: blood, taken from a patient whose treatment included radiotherapy and nephrectomy. This TCR derives from a woman aged 70-85 years with renal cell carcinoma. The CDR3 bases are TGTGCCAGCAGCCCCGTGACAGGAGCCAACTATGGCTACACCTTC. Translated: CASSPVTGANYGYTF. Supplemented by reference TRBV11-2 and TRBJ1-2, the full variable domain reads EAGVAQSPRYKIIEKRQSVAFWCNPISGHATLYWYQQILGQGPKLLIQFQNNGVVDDSQLPKDRFSAERLKGVDSTLKIQPAKLEDSAVYLCASSPVTGANYGYTFGSGTRLTVV.